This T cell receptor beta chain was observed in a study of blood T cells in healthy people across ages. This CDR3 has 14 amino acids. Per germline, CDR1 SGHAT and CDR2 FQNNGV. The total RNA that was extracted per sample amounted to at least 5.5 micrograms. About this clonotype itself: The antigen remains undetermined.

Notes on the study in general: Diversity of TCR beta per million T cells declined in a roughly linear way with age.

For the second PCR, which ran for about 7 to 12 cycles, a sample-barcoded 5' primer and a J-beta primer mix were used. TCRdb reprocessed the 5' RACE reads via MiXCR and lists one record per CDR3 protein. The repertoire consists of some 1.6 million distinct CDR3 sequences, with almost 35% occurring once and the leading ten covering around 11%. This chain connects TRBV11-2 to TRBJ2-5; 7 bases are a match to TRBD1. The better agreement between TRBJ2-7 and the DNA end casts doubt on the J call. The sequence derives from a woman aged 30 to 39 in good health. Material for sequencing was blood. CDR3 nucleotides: TGTGCCAGCAGCGAGAACAGGGGTTCCTACGAGCAGTACTTC. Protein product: CASSENRGSYEQYF.